The 30 T cell receptor beta chains below come from one sample, sequenced in a study of cytomegalovirus exposure and HLA in healthy donors. Libraries were prepared by immunoSEQ multiplex PCR; TCRdb keeps only in-frame clonotypes and omits some of them. The repertoire holds some 120,000 clones, roughly nine tenths seen once, with approximately 1.1% in the top ten. Sample: PBMCs. Receptors originate from a young woman in good health and CMV-seronegative.

The chain employs TRBV19 and TRBJ1-5, with D unclear. V shed 5 bases and J shed 4 bases, with 18 bases lying between them. This CDR3 has 16 amino acids. Germline V gene sequence: CDR1 LNHDA, CDR2 SQIVND (reference sequence). The CDR3, as DNA: TGTGCCAGTAGTCTCCATGGCAGTCTTGCAAATCAGCCCCAGCATTTT. It codes for CASSLHGSLANQPQHF.

The chain joins TRBV30 to TRBJ2-7; 15 nucleotides match TRBD2. V lost 3 bases, J lost 5 bases, and 5 bases stayed unmatched. This CDR3 has 15 amino acids. Germline CDR1 reads GTSNPN; CDR2 reads SVGIG (reference sequence). The CDR3 DNA sequence: TGTGCCTGGAGGGAGGGGACTAGCGGGAGGAACGAGCAGTACTTC. Amino acid sequence: CAWREGTSGRNEQYF.

The chain uses TRBV6-1 and TRBJ2-1; a possible D gene is TRBD2 (5 bases). The CDR3 has 15 residues. Germline loops: CDR1 MNHNS, CDR2 SASEGT. The V end was cut by 4 bases, the J end by 0 bases, with 10 bases between. CDR3 nucleotide sequence: TGTGCCAGCAGTGCGACTGAGGGCTCCTACAATGAGCAGTTCTTC. Protein sequence: CASSATEGSYNEQFF.

The rearrangement joins TRBV9 to TRBJ2-7, with D uncertain. Trimming left V 8 bases short and J 7 bases short, with 16 bases between. The V gene's germline CDR1 is SGDLS and CDR2 YYNGEE. This CDR3 comprises 12 residues. CDR3 in amino acids: CASPRSVLEQYF. DNA for the CDR3: TGTGCCAGTCCCCGGTCTGTCCTTGAGCAGTACTTC. Full variable domain (outside the CDR3, taken from reference TRBV9 and TRBJ2-7): DSGVTQTPKHLITATGQRVTLRCSPRSGDLSVYWYQQSLDQGLQFLIQYYNGEERAKGNILERFSAQQFPDLHSELNLSSLELGDSALYFCASPRSVLEQYFGPGTRLTVT.

J is TRBJ2-7 and V is TRBV5-6; a possible D gene is TRBD2 (5 bases). This CDR3 spans 14 amino acids. From germline, CDR1 is SGHDT and CDR2 YYEEEE. V lost 4 bases to trimming and J lost 1 base, with 12 bases between them. CDR3 bases: TGTGCCAGCAGCGCGTCGGGGTATTCCTACGAGCAGTACGTC. Translated: CASSASGYSYEQYV.

The V call is TRBV4-2, the J call TRBJ2-2, with D possibly matching TRBD2 (6 bases). Trimming removed 0 bases from V and 3 bases from J, with 14 bases in between. The CDR3 sequence is 17 residues long. The germline V gene encodes CDR1 LGHNA and CDR2 YNFKEQ. The CDR3 loop reads CASSQDQSSGYTGELFF. The CDR3 region has the DNA TGTGCCAGCAGCCAAGATCAGAGTAGCGGATACACCGGGGAGCTGTTTTTT.

J is TRBJ2-3 and V is TRBV4-1; 8 nucleotides line up with TRBD2. Trimming took 0 bases from V and 4 from J; bases not matched to a gene: 6. The germline gives CDR1 MGHRA, CDR2 YSYEKL. The length of the CDR3 is 16 residues. The DNA for the CDR3 is TGCGCCAGCAGCCAAGATGTTACTAGCGGTTCAGATACGCAGTATTTT. Protein product: CASSQDVTSGSDTQYF.

The V and J genes are TRBV5-1 and TRBJ2-5, with unresolved D. The V gene lost 0 bases and the J gene lost 2 bases, with 8 bases spanning the gap. Germline V gene sequence: CDR1 SGHRS, CDR2 YFSETQ. The CDR3 runs to 14 residues. The CDR3 protein is CASSLAHIQETQYF. DNA for the CDR3: TGCGCCAGCAGCTTGGCCCACATTCAAGAGACCCAGTACTTC.

The J gene is TRBJ2-3, the V gene TRBV7-6; 9 positions agree with TRBD1. This CDR3 is built from 15 residues. The germline V gene encodes CDR1 SGHVS and CDR2 FNYEAQ. V shed 5 bases and J 6 bases; nucleotides not matched to a gene: 9. CDR3 sequence reads: CASSRDRGIGDTQYF. Here the CDR3 DNA reads TGTGCCAGCAGCCGAGACAGGGGGATAGGGGATACGCAGTATTTT. Filled out from reference TRBV7-6 and TRBJ2-3, the complete variable domain reads GAGVSQSPRYKVTKRGQDVALRCDPISGHVSLYWYRQALGQGPEFLTYFNYEAQQDKSGLPNDRFSAERPEGSISTLTIQRTEQRDSAMYRCASSRDRGIGDTQYFGPGTRLTVL.

This chain joins TRBV7-2 and TRBJ1-5; tentative D call: TRBD1 (6 bases). The germline gives CDR1 SGHTA, CDR2 FQGNSA. The CDR3 runs to 13 residues. V was trimmed by 5 bases and J by 4 bases, leaving 9 bases between them. The CDR3 reads CASSADRNQPQHF. The DNA for the CDR3 is TGTGCCAGCAGCGCAGACAGGAATCAGCCCCAGCATTTT.

The chain couples TRBV30 to TRBJ2-5; 7 bases are a match to TRBD2. Germline V CDR1 and CDR2: GTSNPN, SVGIG (reference sequence). V gave up 1 base and J gave up 4 bases; unmatched junction bases: 0. The CDR3 runs to 12 residues. In DNA form, the CDR3 reads TGTGCCTGGAGTGCTAGCGGAGAGACCCAGTACTTC. This codes for CAWSASGETQYF.

The genes are TRBV6-1 and TRBJ1-1, with 10 bases matching TRBD1. Germline lookup yields CDR1 MNHNS and CDR2 SASEGT. J gave up 14 bases and V 7 bases, and 16 bases lay outside the gene matches. The CDR3 has 14 residues. The CDR3 reads CASTSTGQGSMLFF. Written as DNA, the CDR3 is TGTGCCAGCACGTCCACGGGACAGGGGTCTATGCTGTTCTTT.

The chain joins TRBV7-2 to TRBJ2-5; D is ambiguous. CDR1 is SGHTA, CDR2 FQGNSA, per germline. This CDR3 is built from 13 residues. Trimming removed 5 bases from V and 7 bases from J, with 14 bases in between. The CDR3, as DNA: TGTGCCAGCAGCGCTACCAAGACGGGGACCCAGTACTTC. Protein product: CASSATKTGTQYF.

The chain links TRBV10-3 to TRBJ2-3; 7 bases are a match to TRBD2. CDR3 length: 12 residues. The V and J ends lost 10 bases and 0 bases, in that order; junction bases with no gene match: 1. The germline V gene encodes CDR1 ENHRY and CDR2 SYGVKD. The CDR3 DNA sequence: TGTGCCAGTAGCGGGAGCACAGATACGCAGTATTTT. Translation: CASSGSTDTQYF.

V usage is TRBV5-1 and J usage is TRBJ2-1; D is uncertain. Germline assignment: CDR1 SGHRS and CDR2 YFSETQ. Trimming removed 4 bases from V and 0 bases from J, with 20 bases in between. The CDR3 consists of 18 residues. CDR3 protein: CASSPYPSEQASYNEQFF. CDR3 bases: TGCGCCAGCAGCCCGTACCCCTCCGAGCAGGCCTCCTACAATGAGCAGTTCTTC.

The rearrangement joins TRBV5-6 to TRBJ1-1, with a possible D match to TRBD1 (5 bases). The germline V and J ends were trimmed by 4 bases and 4 bases, with 14 bases remaining between them. There are 14 residues in the CDR3. Germline V CDR1 and CDR2: SGHDT, YYEEEE. The CDR3: CASSKGVYVTEAFF. As DNA, the CDR3 is TGTGCCAGCAGCAAAGGGGTTTATGTCACTGAAGCTTTCTTT.

The rearrangement uses TRBV2 and TRBJ2-1, with a tentative D call TRBD2 (7 bases). Germline assignment: CDR1 SNHLY and CDR2 FYNNEI. The CDR3 spans 17 residues. V lost 3 bases, J lost 8 bases, and 23 bases lay in between. CDR3 region: CASSDGGRQWVLDEQFF. The CDR3 DNA is TGTGCCAGCAGTGACGGGGGGCGGCAATGGGTACTCGATGAGCAGTTCTTC.

The CDR3 DNA reads as TGCGCCAGCAGCCCGGCAGGAGCGGGGGGGAATGAGCAGTTCTTC. Encoded protein: CASSPAGAGGNEQFF. The V call is TRBV5-1, the J call TRBJ2-1; 10 nucleotides line up with TRBD2. The CDR3 contains 15 residues. V was pared by 4 bases and J by 7 bases, with 8 bases of the junction left unmatched. Germline values: CDR1 SGHRS, CDR2 YFSETQ.

The chain employs TRBV5-1 and TRBJ2-2, with 10 bases that match TRBD2. V shed 2 bases and J 5 bases; nucleotides not matched to a gene: 6. Germline CDR1 and CDR2: SGHRS and YFSETQ. The CDR3 runs to 16 residues. The CDR3 region has the DNA TGCGCCAGCAGCTTAGTAGCGGGAGGCGAAACCGGGGAGCTGTTTTTT. Translated, it gives CASSLVAGGETGELFF. The variable domain in full, with the rest retrieved from reference TRBV5-1 and TRBJ2-2, is KAGVTQTPRYLIKTRGQQVTLSCSPISGHRSVSWYQQTPGQGLQFLFEYFSETQRNKGNFPGRFSGRQFSNSRSEMNVSTLELGDSALYLCASSLVAGGETGELFFGEGSRLTVL.

V is TRBV4-3 and J is TRBJ1-5; D uncertain. Germline CDR1 is LGHNA and CDR2 is YSLEER. The CDR3 length is 13 residues. Trimming left V 3 bases short and J 4 bases short, with 7 bases between. CDR3 sequence (DNA): TGCGCCAGCAGCCAGGAACAGAATCAGCCCCAGCATTTT. This gives the protein CASSQEQNQPQHF.

This clone was seen only a few times. This chain uses TRBV18 with TRBJ1-5; D uncertain. Germline CDR1 reads KGHSH; CDR2 reads LQKENI. The CDR3 totals 14 residues. Trimming left V 6 bases short and J 0 bases short, with 9 bases between. The CDR3: CASSQADSNQPQHF. CDR3 in DNA: TGTGCCAGCTCCCAGGCAGATAGCAATCAGCCCCAGCATTTT.

Written as DNA, the CDR3 is TGCGCCAGCAGCCCGGGACAGTACGGGGAGCTGTTTTTT. Its translation is CASSPGQYGELFF. This chain connects TRBV5-1 to TRBJ2-2, with 7 bases aligning to TRBD1. Germline CDR1 SGHRS, CDR2 YFSETQ. CDR3 length: 13 amino acids. The V segment lost 4 bases and the J segment 7 bases; nucleotides outside the gene matches: 4.

CDR3 in DNA: TGTGCCAGCAGCCAAGACGTCGGGTATGGCTACACCTTC. It yields the protein CASSQDVGYGYTF. The V call is TRBV4-2, the J call TRBJ1-2, with unresolved D. This CDR3 comprises 13 residues. The V gene lost 0 bases and the J gene lost 5 bases, with 7 bases spanning the gap. The germline V gene has CDR1 LGHNA and CDR2 YNFKEQ.

This chain connects TRBV18 to TRBJ2-6; D unresolved. The CDR3 contains 17 residues. Per germline, CDR1 KGHSH and CDR2 LQKENI. The V end was cut by 3 bases, the J end by 0 bases, with 12 bases between. The CDR3 loop reads CASSPAGHNSGANVLTF. CDR3 sequence (DNA): TGTGCCAGCTCACCTGCAGGTCACAACTCTGGGGCCAACGTCCTGACTTTC.

Notes on this clone: Other DNA sequences in the same sample also yield this CDR3. J is TRBJ1-1 and V is TRBV18; D uncertain. V lost 0 bases and J lost 1, with 6 bases in between. Germline CDR1 KGHSH, CDR2 LQKENI. The CDR3 has 14 amino acids. The CDR3 DNA sequence: TGTGCCAGCTCACCACCTCCGGGGAACACTGAAGCTTTCTTT. Protein: CASSPPPGNTEAFF.

The J gene is TRBJ2-3, the V gene TRBV14, with TRBD1 matching over 7 bases. Unmatched junction bases numbered 7, after V lost 5 bases and J lost 2 bases. Germline V gene data show CDR1 as SGHDN and CDR2 as FVKESK. This CDR3 has 15 amino acids. The chain's CDR3 is CASSTLGQNTDTQYF. The CDR3 nucleotides are TGTGCCAGCAGCACATTGGGACAGAACACAGATACGCAGTATTTT. Looking up the rest from reference TRBV14 and TRBJ2-3 gives the full variable domain: EAGVTQFPSHSVIEKGQTVTLRCDPISGHDNLYWYRRVMGKEIKFLLHFVKESKQDESGMPNNRFLAERTGGTYSTLKVQPAELEDSGVYFCASSTLGQNTDTQYFGPGTRLTVL.

This chain joins TRBV30 and TRBJ1-2, with TRBD1 as a possible D gene (5 bases). This CDR3 is built from 14 residues. Germline loops: CDR1 GTSNPN, CDR2 SVGIG (reference sequence). Trimming stripped 0 bases from V and 7 bases from J, with 15 bases between. The CDR3 nucleotides read TGTGCCTGGAGTGTACTCGGGACTCAGGGTGGCTACACCTTC. Translating it yields CAWSVLGTQGGYTF.

The V and J genes are TRBV6-5 and TRBJ1-4; TRBD1 matches 8 bases. Unmatched junction bases numbered 8, after V lost 8 bases and J lost 6 bases. Germline lookup yields CDR1 MNHEY and CDR2 SVGAGI. There are 14 residues in the CDR3. The CDR3 nucleotides are TGTGCCAGCCGTAGACAGGGGCAATATGAAAAACTGTTTTTT. Translated: CASRRQGQYEKLFF.

The chain has TRBV30 and TRBJ1-3, with 8 bases that match TRBD1. CDR3 length equals 14 residues. V lost 5 bases, J lost 3 bases, and 6 bases stayed unmatched. CDR1 and CDR2 (germline): GTSNPN, SVGIG (reference sequence). CDR3 bases: TGTGCCTGGCAAGGCAGGGGGCTTGGAAACACCATATATTTT. It specifies CAWQGRGLGNTIYF.

V gene TRBV28 combines with J gene TRBJ2-1; 8 bases fit TRBD1. With 2 bases clipped from V and 12 bases from J, the junction kept 0 bases outside the gene matches. Germline lookup yields CDR1 MDHEN and CDR2 SYDVKM. The CDR3 totals 11 residues. The CDR3 coding sequence is TGTGCCAGCAGTTTAGACAGGGGGCAGTTCTTC. Its translation is CASSLDRGQFF.